Below are 30 T cell receptor beta chains sequenced from a single sample in a study of T cell responses to AZD1222 COVID-19 vaccine. Data came from immunoSEQ multiplex PCR; TCRdb stores just in-frame clones and leaves some out. The sample has 150,000 to 200,000 clones, 75% to 90% seen once. The sample was peripheral blood, taken on day 0 of MenACWY control vaccination. The receptors derive from an adult in good health.

V usage is TRBV30 and J usage is TRBJ2-7, with TRBD2 matching over 11 bases. CDR1 is GTSNPN and CDR2 is SVGIG in the germline V gene (reference sequence). V was pared by 1 base and J by 6 bases, with 2 bases of the junction left unmatched. The CDR3 is made up of 13 amino acids. The CDR3 spells CAWSGLAGGEQYF. The CDR3 coding sequence is TGTGCCTGGAGTGGGCTAGCGGGAGGCGAGCAGTACTTC.

V is TRBV6-5 and J is TRBJ2-7; D is undetermined. This CDR3 region has 14 residues. V lost 6 bases and J lost 3, with 15 bases in between. Germline assignment: CDR1 MNHEY and CDR2 SVGAGI. The CDR3: CASRRGPNVYEQYF. DNA for the CDR3: TGTGCCAGCAGACGCGGACCGAATGTCTACGAGCAGTACTTC.

V gene TRBV6-2 or TRBV6-3 combines with J gene TRBJ1-2; 7 bases are a match to TRBD1. The CDR3 has 14 amino acids. Unmatched junction bases numbered 6, after V lost 2 bases and J lost 6 bases. Per the germline V gene, CDR1 is MNHEY and CDR2 is SVGEGT. CDR3 DNA: TGTGCCAGCAGTTACCGAGGGGGCGCGAATGGCTACACCTTC. Protein product: CASSYRGGANGYTF.

The CDR3 loop is CASSSKTSGGIYSGELFF. In nucleotides, the CDR3 is TGTGCCAGCAGTTCAAAGACTAGCGGGGGGATCTATTCCGGGGAGCTGTTTTTT. The V gene is TRBV27, the J gene TRBJ2-2, with 13 nucleotides matching TRBD2. V was pared by 4 bases and J by 6 bases, with 11 bases of the junction left unmatched. Germline V gene data show CDR1 as MNHEY and CDR2 as SMNVEV (reference sequence). CDR3 size: 18 residues.

The V call is TRBV28, the J call TRBJ2-1; 10 bases fit TRBD1. The CDR3 has 15 amino acids. Germline V gene lookup returns CDR1 MDHEN and CDR2 SYDVKM. The V gene end was trimmed by 6 bases and the J gene end by 8 bases; junction bases not matched to a gene: 10. The DNA of the CDR3 is TGTGCCAGCAGCGACCCGGGACAGGGGTCGTATGAGCAGTTCTTC. Translated: CASSDPGQGSYEQFF.

CDR3 DNA: TGCGCCAGCAGCTCGGGAGCGGGAGCCTTGAGTGAGCAGTTCTTC. Its protein is CASSSGAGALSEQFF. The genes are TRBV5-1 and TRBJ2-1; the match to TRBD2 covers 8 bases. The CDR3 length is 15 residues. The germline V gene encodes CDR1 SGHRS and CDR2 YFSETQ. V dropped 3 bases and J dropped 9; count of bases not matched to a gene: 11.

The chain employs TRBV2 and TRBJ1-6; no reliable D call. Germline V CDR1 and CDR2: SNHLY, FYNNEI. The CDR3 covers 14 residues. Trimming took off 11 bases at V and 5 bases at J, with 16 bases between the two ends. CDR3 coding DNA: TGTGCCTTATCGGCGGAAAGGAATAATTCACCCCTCCACTTT. Protein sequence: CALSAERNNSPLHF.

CDR3: CASSQGGQGANSPLHF. The CDR3 DNA sequence: TGCGCCAGCAGTCAAGGAGGACAGGGGGCTAATTCACCCCTCCACTTT. This chain uses TRBV23-1 with TRBJ1-6, with TRBD1 matching over 11 bases. TRBV23-1 is an ORF; its function is uncertain. J was trimmed by 6 bases and V by 2 bases; bases with no gene match: 3. This CDR3 region has 16 residues.

Written as DNA, the CDR3 is TGTGCCAGCAGCTTAGACTCCGGGACAGGGTCCTACGAGCAGTACTTC. Translated: CASSLDSGTGSYEQYF. The chain joins TRBV11-2 to TRBJ2-7; 9 nucleotides line up with TRBD1. V trimming: 0 bases; J trimming: 1 base; junction bases outside the gene matches: 4. Germline V gene lookup returns CDR1 SGHAT and CDR2 FQNNGV. The length of the CDR3 is 16 residues. The full variable domain, with the rest looked up from reference TRBV11-2 and TRBJ2-7, is EAGVAQSPRYKIIEKRQSVAFWCNPISGHATLYWYQQILGQGPKLLIQFQNNGVVDDSQLPKDRFSAERLKGVDSTLKIQPAKLEDSAVYLCASSLDSGTGSYEQYFGPGTRLTVT.

The chain recombines TRBV14 with TRBJ1-5; D possibly corresponds to TRBD1 (6 bases). This CDR3 region has 16 residues. CDR1 SGHDN and CDR2 FVKESK come from the germline V gene. V lost 0 bases and J 7 bases, leaving 16 bases between the germline ends. The CDR3 DNA sequence: TGTGCCAGCAGCCAAGATGTTTGGCAGGGGAGACAGCCCCAGCATTTT. Translating it yields CASSQDVWQGRQPQHF.

This chain uses TRBV5-1 with TRBJ1-6; D perhaps matches TRBD1 (5 bases). Germline lookup yields CDR1 SGHRS and CDR2 YFSETQ. The CDR3 runs to 16 residues. Trimming cost V 4 bases and J 7 bases, with 18 bases left between them. The CDR3 here is CASSPAGMQENSPLHF. In nucleotides, the CDR3 is TGCGCCAGCAGCCCGGCAGGGATGCAAGAGAATTCACCCCTCCACTTT.

V is TRBV5-1 and J is TRBJ1-4; D ambiguous. Trimming shortened V by 5 bases and J by 0 bases, and 8 bases separated the two germline ends. From germline, CDR1 is SGHRS and CDR2 YFSETQ. This CDR3 comprises 14 residues. In DNA form, the CDR3 reads TGCGCCAGCAGTCTACAGCCAACTAATGAAAAACTGTTTTTT. It encodes CASSLQPTNEKLFF.

The V and J genes are TRBV28 and TRBJ2-1, with TRBD2 matching over 8 bases. The CDR3 is 17 residues long. The junction had 19 bases not matched to a gene; V was cut back by 6 bases and J by 9 bases. Germline-derived CDR1 and CDR2 are MDHEN and SYDVKM. The CDR3, as DNA: TGTGCCAGCAGAACCCCTAAACTAGCGGCCTTTACCGGTGAGCAGTTCTTC. Its translation: CASRTPKLAAFTGEQFF.

V and J are TRBV5-1 and TRBJ2-5, with TRBD2 matching over 7 bases. V dropped 4 bases and J dropped 0; count of bases not matched to a gene: 6. The CDR3 loop spans 15 amino acids. Germline-derived CDR1 and CDR2 are SGHRS and YFSETQ. The CDR3 region is CASSTPTSHQETQYF. CDR3 DNA sequence: TGCGCCAGCAGCACCCCGACTAGCCACCAAGAGACCCAGTACTTC.

The chain links TRBV6-2 or TRBV6-3 to TRBJ2-2; possibly TRBD2 for D (5 bases). CDR3 length: 17 residues. V was clipped by 6 bases and J by 3 bases, with 20 bases between them. Per germline, CDR1 MNHEY and CDR2 SVGEGT. For the CDR3, the DNA is TGTGCCAGCAGCAACCCCCGGATAGCGAGATACACCGGGGAGCTGTTTTTT. Amino acid sequence: CASSNPRIARYTGELFF.

The chain combines TRBV9 with TRBJ2-1; 9 bases fit TRBD2. With V trimmed by 0 bases and J by 3 bases, 7 bases remained unmatched. Germline V lookup: CDR1 SGDLS, CDR2 YYNGEE. This CDR3 is built from 17 residues. The CDR3 DNA reads as TGTGCCAGCAGCGTAGCAGCGGGAGGCCTGTTCTACAATGAGCAGTTCTTC. This encodes CASSVAAGGLFYNEQFF.

V and J are TRBV19 and TRBJ1-3; D not resolved. Germline assignment: CDR1 LNHDA and CDR2 SQIVND (reference sequence). The V and J ends lost 9 bases and 2 bases respectively, with 2 bases between them. The CDR3 runs to 10 residues. CDR3 bases: TGTGCCAGCACTGGAAACACCATATATTTT. Protein sequence: CASTGNTIYF.

The chain couples TRBV27 to TRBJ1-4; D is possibly TRBD1 (6 bases). Per the germline V gene, CDR1 is MNHEY and CDR2 is SMNVEV (reference sequence). V was clipped by 6 bases and J by 14 bases, with 16 bases between them. The CDR3 totals 12 residues. CDR3 in DNA: TGTGCCAGCAGGGGGAGGGGGGACTACCTGTTTTTT. Amino acids: CASRGRGDYLFF. Variable domain in full (rest from reference TRBV27 and TRBJ1-4): EAQVTQNPRYLITVTGKKLTVTCSQNMNHEYMSWYRQDPGLGLRQIYYSMNVEVTDKGDVPEGYKVSRKEKRNFPLILESPSPNQTSLYFCASRGRGDYLFFGSGTQLSVL.

This sequence joins TRBV18 and TRBJ2-7; D ambiguous. The length of the CDR3 is 13 residues. Trimming shortened V by 7 bases and J by 9 bases, and 19 bases separated the two germline ends. Germline V gene sequence: CDR1 KGHSH, CDR2 LQKENI. This CDR3 is CASFSSFLGGQYF. The CDR3 DNA reads TGTGCCAGCTTCTCCTCCTTTTTAGGCGGGCAGTACTTC.

The rearrangement joins TRBV11-2 to TRBJ2-1; D is unclear. The CDR3 is 12 residues long. The germline V gene has CDR1 SGHAT and CDR2 FQNNGV. Trimming removed 5 bases from V and 4 bases from J, with 6 bases in between. The DNA for the CDR3 is TGTGCCAGCAGCCCACAGTACAATGAGCAGTTCTTC. Translated, it gives CASSPQYNEQFF.

This chain connects TRBV6-1 to TRBJ1-1, with a possible D match to TRBD1 (5 bases). CDR3 size: 15 residues. The germline gives CDR1 MNHNS, CDR2 SASEGT. The V end lost 1 base, the J end lost 3 bases, and 12 bases lay between the germline ends. CDR3 DNA: TGTGCCAGCAGTGAAGGTGGGACGGCTTACACTGAAGCTTTCTTT. Translating it yields CASSEGGTAYTEAFF.

The chain employs TRBV7-6 and TRBJ2-5; possible D gene TRBD2, 7 bases. This CDR3 has 15 residues. Germline assignment: CDR1 SGHVS and CDR2 FNYEAQ. Trimming removed 6 bases from V and 6 bases from J, with 20 bases in between. CDR3 coding DNA: TGTGCCAGCAGTTCCTCGGGGGGCTCGACGCAGACCCAGTACTTC. It codes for CASSSSGGSTQTQYF.

The chain carries TRBV19 and TRBJ1-6, with D hard to call. Deletions cut 5 bases from V and 10 bases from J, with 12 bases between. The CDR3 runs to 13 residues. CDR1 is LNHDA, CDR2 SQIVND, per germline (reference sequence). This CDR3 is CASSSGTGSPLHF. DNA for the CDR3: TGTGCCAGTAGTTCGGGCACGGGCTCACCCCTCCACTTT. Combining the CDR3 with reference TRBV19 and TRBJ1-6 gives the whole variable domain DGGITQSPKYLFRKEGQNVTLSCEQNLNHDAMYWYRQDPGQGLRLIYYSQIVNDFQKGDIAEGYSVSREKKESFPLTVTSAQKNPTAFYLCASSSGTGSPLHFGNGTRLTVT.

This sequence joins TRBV19 and TRBJ2-3; TRBD1 aligns across 8 bases. The germline CDR1 and CDR2 sequences are LNHDA and SQIVND (reference sequence). After removal of 5 bases from V and 4 bases from J, the junction contained 5 bases not matched to a gene. The CDR3 length is 14 residues. The CDR3 loop is CASSDRTGPDTQYF. As DNA, the CDR3 is TGTGCCAGTAGTGACCGGACAGGGCCAGATACGCAGTATTTT. The whole variable domain, remainder taken from reference TRBV19 and TRBJ2-3, is DGGITQSPKYLFRKEGQNVTLSCEQNLNHDAMYWYRQDPGQGLRLIYYSQIVNDFQKGDIAEGYSVSREKKESFPLTVTSAQKNPTAFYLCASSDRTGPDTQYFGPGTRLTVL.

CDR3 amino acids: CASSLTGFVGETQYF. In DNA, the CDR3 is TGTGCCAGCAGTTTGACAGGGTTTGTGGGGGAGACCCAGTACTTC. The V call is TRBV2, the J call TRBJ2-5; 7 positions match TRBD1. The CDR3 has 15 residues. J was trimmed by 5 bases and V by 5 bases; bases with no gene match: 11. Germline values: CDR1 SNHLY, CDR2 FYNNEI.

This clone was counted between two and nine times. The V gene is TRBV5-6, the J gene TRBJ2-5; 11 bases are a match to TRBD2. CDR3 length equals 16 residues. Losses at the gene ends were 5 bases for V and 5 bases for J; bases not matched to a gene: 11. CDR1 is SGHDT, CDR2 YYEEEE, per germline. DNA of the CDR3: TGTGCCAGCAGTACCGGGACTAGCGGAATGGGGGAGACCCAGTACTTC. Residues: CASSTGTSGMGETQYF.

The chain carries TRBV11-1 and TRBJ2-7; 11 positions match TRBD2. The CDR3 runs 16 residues. CDR1 is SGHAT, CDR2 FQDESV, per germline (reference sequence). V shed 5 bases and J 2 bases; nucleotides not matched to a gene: 8. CDR3 protein: CASSIGTSGSTYEQYF. The CDR3 DNA reads as TGTGCCAGCAGCATCGGGACTAGCGGTTCAACCTACGAGCAGTACTTC.

This clone showed up just once. The sample contains more than one DNA sequence encoding this CDR3. The CDR3 sequence: CASSIGGSGNTIYF. CDR3 DNA sequence: TGTGCCAGTAGTATAGGCGGCTCTGGAAACACCATATATTTT. V and J are TRBV19 and TRBJ1-3; no firm D call. The CDR3 totals 14 residues. The V gene lost 1 base and the J gene lost 0 bases, with 4 bases spanning the gap. Per germline, CDR1 LNHDA and CDR2 SQIVND (reference sequence).

This clone was counted a few times. This sequence joins TRBV29-1 and TRBJ2-1, with TRBD2 matching over 7 bases. CDR3 length: 13 residues. Germline assignment: CDR1 SQVTM and CDR2 ANQGSEA. Trimming took 4 bases from V and 8 from J; bases not matched to a gene: 8. The CDR3 is CSVVLAELHEQFF. CDR3 DNA: TGCAGCGTTGTGCTAGCGGAGCTCCATGAGCAGTTCTTC.

This chain's CDR3 is CASSPVAQNYEQYF. The CDR3 bases are TGTGCCAGTAGTCCCGTCGCACAGAACTACGAGCAGTACTTC. This chain connects TRBV19 to TRBJ2-7; D call uncertain. The CDR3 is 14 amino acids. The V end lost 5 bases, the J end lost 3 bases, and 14 bases lay between the germline ends. CDR1 and CDR2 (germline): LNHDA, SQIVND (reference sequence).